The subject of this entry is one T cell receptor beta chain. Its antigen remains unidentified. Relative to the germline gene, one junction end is altered; a read error may explain this. The CDR3 is 16 amino acids. Germline V lookup: CDR1 SGHAT, CDR2 FQNNGV. Three rounds of nested PCR, following a modified ARM-PCR protocol, produced the TCRbeta library. A single record per CDR3 protein comes from TCRdb applying MiXCR to the multiplex PCR reads. The sample gives approximately 75,000 distinct CDR3 sequences, around four fifths of which show up once; approximately 12% is in the top ten. This sample stems from a study of tumor and adjacent non-tumor tissue in lung cancer. Broader study findings: In normal lung, the top 100 clones were significantly more dominant than in tumor. TCR diversity was significantly greater in tumor than normal lung tissue.

RNA was extracted from bulk tissue without any cell sorting. The genes are TRBV11-2 and TRBJ2-5; 9 nucleotides align to TRBD2. The source material was lung tumor tissue. The source is a woman in her fifties or sixties with non-small cell lung cancer. CDR3 amino acids: CASSLRTGTSLGTQCF. The CDR3 DNA reads TGTGCCAGCAGCCTCAGAACCGGGACTAGCCTGGGGACACAATGCTTC.